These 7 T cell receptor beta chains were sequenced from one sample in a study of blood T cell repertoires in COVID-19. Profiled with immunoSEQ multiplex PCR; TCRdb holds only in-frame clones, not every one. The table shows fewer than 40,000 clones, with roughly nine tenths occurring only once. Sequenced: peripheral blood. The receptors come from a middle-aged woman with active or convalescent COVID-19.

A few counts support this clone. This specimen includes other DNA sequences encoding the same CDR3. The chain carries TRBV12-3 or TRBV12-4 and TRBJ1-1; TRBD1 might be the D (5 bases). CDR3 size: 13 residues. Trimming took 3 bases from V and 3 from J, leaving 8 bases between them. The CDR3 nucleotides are TGTGCCAGCAGTTTTACGGGGGACACTGAAGCTTTCTTT. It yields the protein CASSFTGDTEAFF.

DNA for the CDR3: TGTGCCTGGAGTGTCGGGGAGGCCTACAATGAGCAGTTCTTC. Translating gives CAWSVGEAYNEQFF. V is TRBV30 and J is TRBJ2-1; tentative D call: TRBD2 (6 bases). Germline V lookup: CDR1 GTSNPN, CDR2 SVGIG (reference sequence). Trimming removed 0 bases at V and 2 bases at J, with 8 bases between. There are 14 residues in the CDR3.

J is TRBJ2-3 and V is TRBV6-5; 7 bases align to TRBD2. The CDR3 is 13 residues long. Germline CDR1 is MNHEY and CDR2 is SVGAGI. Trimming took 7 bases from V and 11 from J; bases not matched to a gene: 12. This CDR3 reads CASNKEAGSLQYF. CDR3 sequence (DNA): TGTGCCAGCAATAAGGAAGCGGGATCCTTGCAGTATTTT.

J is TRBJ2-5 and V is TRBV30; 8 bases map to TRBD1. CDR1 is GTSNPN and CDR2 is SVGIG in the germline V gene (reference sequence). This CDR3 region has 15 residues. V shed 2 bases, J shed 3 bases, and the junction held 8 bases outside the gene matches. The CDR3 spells CAWSRGRQGKETQYF. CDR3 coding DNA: TGTGCCTGGAGTAGGGGCCGACAGGGGAAAGAGACCCAGTACTTC.

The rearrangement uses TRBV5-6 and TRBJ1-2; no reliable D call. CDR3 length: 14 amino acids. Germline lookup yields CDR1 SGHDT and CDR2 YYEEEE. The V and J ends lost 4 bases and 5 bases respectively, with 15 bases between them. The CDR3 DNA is TGTGCCAGCAGCCTCGGGAGGCGGAGGTATGGCTACACCTTC. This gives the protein CASSLGRRRYGYTF.

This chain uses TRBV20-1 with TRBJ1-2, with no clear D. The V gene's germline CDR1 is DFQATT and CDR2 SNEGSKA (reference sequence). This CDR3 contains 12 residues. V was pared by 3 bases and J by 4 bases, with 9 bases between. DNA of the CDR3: TGCAGTGCTAGTACTGGTCCCTATGGCTACACCTTC. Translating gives CSASTGPYGYTF.

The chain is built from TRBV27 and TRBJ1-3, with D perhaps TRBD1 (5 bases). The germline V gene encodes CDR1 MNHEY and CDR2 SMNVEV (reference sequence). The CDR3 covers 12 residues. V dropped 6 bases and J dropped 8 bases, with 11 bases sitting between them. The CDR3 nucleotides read TGTGCCAGCAGAGGGCCGGGGGACACCATATATTTT. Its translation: CASRGPGDTIYF.